This entry concerns a single T cell receptor (beta chain). This clonotype has at least ten counts. The specificity of this receptor is unknown. Nothing much larger sits one base from this clone, and base qualities are not available. The run used an Illumina HiSeq 2000. Multiplex PCR amplification was used to generate the TCR beta chain libraries. The amplified TCR beta chain products were analyzed by high-throughput sequencing. TCRdb's own reprocessing of the public reads used fastp at Q25 and MiXCR and kept productive beta chains. Entries are consolidated by CDR3 protein sequence, retaining the most common genes and DNA. This sample holds approximately 140,000 distinct CDR3 sequences; approximately 30% were observed only once. 2% to 2.5% of the sample comes from the top ten. The data were taken from a study of breast tumors, draining lymph nodes, adjacent tissues listed by TCRdb under 2016. Broadly, across the study: Breast cancer patients provided tumor, adjacent nontumor tissue and axillary lymph nodes, and the study compared the TCR beta repertoires across these three sources. The study was designed to assess the relationships and possible T-cell exchange between tumor, surrounding tissue and draining lymph node repertoires in human breast cancer.

Lymph node samples were obtained from the axillary draining lymph nodes of breast cancer patients. The research as a whole found: The conclusion that tumor T cells originate in lymph nodes was presented as consistent with a hypothesis rather than as directly demonstrated. A scenario in which most tumor T cells derive from the lymph node and then expand within tumor tissue was judged to be consistent with the data. The similarity between tumor and nontumor tissue repertoires was significantly greater in luminal-like breast cancer than in basal-like breast cancer. Tumor T-cell repertoires showed less diversity than lymph node repertoires and more diversity than nontumor tissue repertoires, and tumor T-cell repertoires showed preferential V and J gene usage.

Its CDR3 holds 15 amino acids, cysteine through phenylalanine. Solely the CDR3 DNA is kept, with 45 bases framed from the first base. Relative to germline, V is missing 3 bases and J is missing 5 bases, with 7 bases of the junction outside any gene match. For CDR1 and CDR2, the germline V gene (reference sequence) lists DFQATT and SNEGSKA. The chain is assembled from TRBV20-1 and TRBJ2-3; TRBD2 agrees with 11 junctional bases. Sequenced sample: axillary lymph node tissue. This clonotype was sampled from a female donor with breast cancer. Some clones in this sample may be carry-over from other donors' samples. The CDR3 is CSASVAGGPGDTQYF. The DNA reads TGCAGTGCTAGCGTAGCGGGGGGGCCGGGAGATACGCAGTATTTT.